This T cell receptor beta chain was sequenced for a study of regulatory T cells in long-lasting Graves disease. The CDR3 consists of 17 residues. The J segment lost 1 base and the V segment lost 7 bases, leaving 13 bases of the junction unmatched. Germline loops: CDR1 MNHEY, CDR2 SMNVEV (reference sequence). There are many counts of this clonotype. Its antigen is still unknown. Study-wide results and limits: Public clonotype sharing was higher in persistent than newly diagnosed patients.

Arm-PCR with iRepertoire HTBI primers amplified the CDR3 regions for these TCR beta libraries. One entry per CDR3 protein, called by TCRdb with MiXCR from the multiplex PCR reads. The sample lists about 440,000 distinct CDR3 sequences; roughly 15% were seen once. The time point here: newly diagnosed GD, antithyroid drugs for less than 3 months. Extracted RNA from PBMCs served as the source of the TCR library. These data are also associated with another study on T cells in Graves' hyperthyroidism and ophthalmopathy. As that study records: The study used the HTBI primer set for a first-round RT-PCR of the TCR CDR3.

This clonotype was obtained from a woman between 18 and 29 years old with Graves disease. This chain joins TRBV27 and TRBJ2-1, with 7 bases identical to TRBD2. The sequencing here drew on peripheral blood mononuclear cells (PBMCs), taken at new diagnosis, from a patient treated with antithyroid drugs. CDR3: CASNPFRGDRSYNEQFF. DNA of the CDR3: TGTGCCAGCAACCCGTTTCGGGGGGATAGATCCTACAATGAGCAGTTCTTC.